Listed here is a single TCR beta chain. Patients at the Seattle site were enrolled during active infection and followed longitudinally. This entry comes from a study of blood T cell repertoires in COVID-19. Study-level background: Spain, Italy and the United States supplied samples that represented acute and convalescent COVID-19.

The assay was immunoSEQ multiplex PCR, and TCRdb's table has in-frame clones only and misses some. Here the sample spans fewer than 600,000 clones, roughly nine tenths being singletons. Per the germline V gene, CDR1 is SGHTS and CDR2 is YDEGEE. The trim removed 4 bases at V and 5 bases at J, leaving 7 bases unmatched. The CDR3 spans 15 residues. The sequence was collected from a young man with COVID-19, enrolled during active disease. Sequences were obtained from peripheral blood. This rearrangement joins TRBV5-8 to TRBJ2-7; 12 nucleotides agree with TRBD1. In DNA form, the CDR3 reads TGTGCCAGCAGCAGAGCCGGGACAGGGGGCAACGAGCAGTACTTC. The encoded protein is CASSRAGTGGNEQYF.